Below, 17 T cell receptor beta chains from the same sample are listed, as sequenced in a study of cytomegalovirus exposure and HLA in healthy donors. Researchers ran the PCR with 60 Vbeta and 13 Jbeta primers. Only in-frame clones appear in the TCRdb table, and some are missing; sequencing was by immunoSEQ multiplex PCR. The sample holds some 130,000 clones, over 50% seen once. The sample comprised PBMCs. The source is a human donor in good health.

The J gene is TRBJ2-7, the V gene TRBV6-6, with TRBD2 matching 9 bases. Per the germline V gene, CDR1 is MNHNY and CDR2 is SVGAGI (reference sequence). This CDR3 contains 15 residues. V trimming: 8 bases; J trimming: 7 bases; junction bases outside the gene matches: 15. The CDR3 sequence: CASSKAGSGRYEQYF. The CDR3 DNA reads TGTGCCAGCTCCAAAGCGGGGAGCGGGAGGTATGAGCAGTACTTC.

The chain combines TRBV7-9 with TRBJ2-1; 9 nucleotides align to TRBD2. Germline CDR1 SEHNR, CDR2 FQNEAQ (reference sequence). With V trimmed by 2 bases and J by 4 bases, 6 bases remained unmatched. There are 16 residues in the CDR3. CDR3 region: CASSLLWLAGYNEQFF. For the CDR3, the DNA is TGTGCCAGCAGCTTATTGTGGCTAGCGGGATACAATGAGCAGTTCTTC.

This chain joins TRBV4-1 and TRBJ1-2; TRBD1 is a possible D gene (6 bases). Trimming removed 1 base at V and 3 bases at J, with 9 bases between. The CDR3 is 14 amino acids. Germline V gives CDR1 MGHRA, CDR2 YSYEKL. The CDR3 spells CASSQAGGDYGYTF. The CDR3 nucleotides are TGCGCCAGCAGCCAAGCGGGGGGCGACTATGGCTACACCTTC.

This chain uses TRBV27 with TRBJ1-2; TRBD1 might be the D (6 bases). Per the germline V gene, CDR1 is MNHEY and CDR2 is SMNVEV (reference sequence). V was shortened by 2 bases and J by 3 bases, with 16 bases between the two germline ends. This CDR3 spans 16 amino acids. CDR3 coding DNA: TGTGCCAGCAGTTTAGCAGGGGACGGCGCCTACTATGGCTACACCTTC. Translation: CASSLAGDGAYYGYTF.

This chain connects TRBV6-1 to TRBJ1-5; 7 bases line up with TRBD1. The germline V gene encodes CDR1 MNHNS and CDR2 SASEGT. V shed 0 bases, J shed 0 bases, and the junction held 2 bases outside the gene matches. The CDR3 consists of 16 residues. The DNA for the CDR3 is TGTGCCAGCAGTGAAGCGGGGACAGATAGCAATCAGCCCCAGCATTTT. Its translation is CASSEAGTDSNQPQHF.

The rearrangement joins TRBV5-6 to TRBJ2-7; TRBD1 might be the D (6 bases). Germline assignment: CDR1 SGHDT and CDR2 YYEEEE. The length of the CDR3 is 14 residues. Deletions cut 1 base from V and 3 bases from J, with 11 bases between. CDR3 nucleotide sequence: TGTGCCAGCAGCTTGCGGGACAACCTCTACGAGCAGTACTTC. Amino acids: CASSLRDNLYEQYF.

The chain uses TRBV5-1 and TRBJ2-1; TRBD1 agrees at 8 bases. V shed 3 bases, J shed 0 bases, and the junction held 2 bases outside the gene matches. The germline CDR1 and CDR2 sequences are SGHRS and YFSETQ. The CDR3 extends over 15 amino acids. The CDR3 sequence is CASSSTGDSYNEQFF. The CDR3 DNA reads TGCGCCAGCAGCTCGACAGGGGACTCCTACAATGAGCAGTTCTTC.

This clone has just a few counts. This chain joins TRBV7-6 and TRBJ2-1, with D hard to call. This CDR3 is 12 amino acids long. Trimming removed 4 bases from V and 8 bases from J, with 9 bases in between. In germline, CDR1 is SGHVS, CDR2 FNYEAQ. Here the CDR3 reads CASSSREHEQFF. DNA for the CDR3: TGTGCCAGCAGCTCAAGAGAGCATGAGCAGTTCTTC. The variable domain in full, with the rest retrieved from reference TRBV7-6 and TRBJ2-1, is GAGVSQSPRYKVTKRGQDVALRCDPISGHVSLYWYRQALGQGPEFLTYFNYEAQQDKSGLPNDRFSAERPEGSISTLTIQRTEQRDSAMYRCASSSREHEQFFGPGTRLTVL.

The chain joins TRBV7-2 to TRBJ1-2; no reliable D call. V was trimmed by 1 base and J by 4 bases, leaving 4 bases between them. CDR3 length equals 12 residues. CDR1 SGHTA and CDR2 FQGNSA come from the germline V gene. DNA of the CDR3: TGTGCCAGCAGCTTAGACAGCTATGGCTACACCTTC. This gives the protein CASSLDSYGYTF.

The J gene is TRBJ2-7, the V gene TRBV4-1; TRBD2 matches 7 bases. Trimming removed 1 base from V and 3 bases from J; junction bases left unmatched: 3. The length of the CDR3 is 14 residues. Germline V CDR1 and CDR2: MGHRA, YSYEKL. The CDR3 here is CASSQGTRSYEQYF. The CDR3 nucleotides are TGCGCCAGCAGCCAAGGGACTAGAAGCTACGAGCAGTACTTC.

The genes are TRBV7-2 and TRBJ2-7; 8 positions match TRBD2. Germline CDR1 SGHTA, CDR2 FQGNSA. The CDR3 runs 14 residues. V shed 2 bases and J 3 bases; nucleotides not matched to a gene: 3. CDR3 coding DNA: TGTGCCAGCAGCTTAATAGCGGGATTCTACGAGCAGTACTTC. Residues: CASSLIAGFYEQYF.

The chain couples TRBV4-2 to TRBJ2-1; 15 bases agree with TRBD2. Germline V gene sequence: CDR1 LGHNA, CDR2 YNFKEQ. J was trimmed by 7 bases and V by 0 bases; bases with no gene match: 1. This CDR3 is built from 16 residues. The CDR3 is CASSQDGTSGRNEQFF. DNA of the CDR3: TGTGCCAGCAGCCAAGATGGGACTAGCGGGAGGAATGAGCAGTTCTTC.

The chain links TRBV2 to TRBJ2-1; 9 bases line up with TRBD2. The CDR3 has 15 amino acids. V was clipped by 9 bases and J by 4 bases; unmatched bases: 10. The V gene's germline CDR1 is SNHLY and CDR2 FYNNEI. The CDR3, as DNA: TGTGCCAGAGGGGGGGATGCGGGAGGGTACAATGAGCAGTTCTTC. It specifies CARGGDAGGYNEQFF.

V and J are TRBV2 and TRBJ2-7, with TRBD1 identical over 8 bases. The germline V gene has CDR1 SNHLY and CDR2 FYNNEI. V lost 1 base and J lost 2; bases outside the gene matches: 1. CDR3 size: 14 residues. This chain's CDR3 is CASSEGTGPYEQYF. The CDR3, as DNA: TGTGCCAGCAGTGAAGGGACAGGGCCCTACGAGCAGTACTTC.

This chain links TRBV27 with TRBJ1-5; D gene uncertain. The CDR3 runs to 14 residues. V lost 0 bases and J lost 6, with 9 bases in between. The V gene's germline CDR1 is MNHEY and CDR2 SMNVEV (reference sequence). The CDR3 protein is CASSLSAGRQPQHF. The CDR3 DNA reads as TGTGCCAGCAGTTTATCGGCAGGCCGTCAGCCCCAGCATTTT.

This clone came up a few times. The V and J genes are TRBV4-1 and TRBJ1-2; D gene uncertain. CDR1 MGHRA and CDR2 YSYEKL come from the germline V gene. The CDR3 covers 17 residues. Trimming pared 1 base from V and 4 bases from J, leaving 19 bases between. The CDR3 is CASSQGGPAERFYGYTF. The CDR3 DNA is TGCGCCAGCAGCCAAGGTGGCCCCGCAGAACGATTCTATGGCTACACCTTC.

This clone has just one count. The rearrangement joins TRBV18 to TRBJ2-2; 10 positions agree with TRBD1. Germline V gene lookup returns CDR1 KGHSH and CDR2 LQKENI. J lost 3 bases, V lost 3 bases, and 7 bases had no gene match. The CDR3 totals 17 residues. CDR3 in DNA: TGTGCCAGCTCACCGGACAGGGGGTCCCCTTACACCGGGGAGCTGTTTTTT. Its translation: CASSPDRGSPYTGELFF.